This TCR beta chain was identified during a study of OX40 agonist ivuxolimab in advanced cancers. Trimming pared 6 bases from V and 3 bases from J, leaving 11 bases between. The CDR3 runs to 14 residues. Germline loops: CDR1 SEHNR, CDR2 FQNEAQ (reference sequence). Using immunoSEQ multiplex PCR, the repertoire was profiled, and TCRdb retains in-frame clones only, with some absent. This repertoire shows about 46,000 clones, 88% found once; its top ten account for about three fifths. Only one count was recorded for this clone. The J gene is TRBJ1-4, the V gene TRBV7-9; the D is unclear. This clonotype was obtained from an adult with an advanced solid tumor such as melanoma, head and neck, liver or kidney cancer. The sample was CD4+ or CD8+ T cells sorted from blood, taken in a trial of the OX40 agonist ivuxolimab. This CDR3 is CASSHAGANEKLFF. CDR3 bases: TGTGCCAGCAGTCACGCTGGAGCTAATGAAAAACTGTTTTTT.